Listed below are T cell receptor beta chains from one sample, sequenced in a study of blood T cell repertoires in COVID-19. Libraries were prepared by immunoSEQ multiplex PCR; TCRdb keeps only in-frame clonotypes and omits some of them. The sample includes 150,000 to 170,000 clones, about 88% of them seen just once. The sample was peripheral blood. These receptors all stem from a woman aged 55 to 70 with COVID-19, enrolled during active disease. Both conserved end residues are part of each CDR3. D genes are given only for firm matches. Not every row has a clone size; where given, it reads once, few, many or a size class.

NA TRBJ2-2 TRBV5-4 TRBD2 CASSLGSGGTGELFF TGTGCCAGCAGCTTGGGTAGCGGGGGCACCGGGGAGCTGTTTTTT
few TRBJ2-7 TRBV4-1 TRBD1 CASSRGTGNYEQYF TGCGCCAGCAGCCGAGGGACAGGGAACTACGAGCAGTACTTC
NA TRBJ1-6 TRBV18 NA CASSPRDNNSPLHF TGTGCCAGCTCACCCCGGGACAATAATTCACCCCTCCACTTT
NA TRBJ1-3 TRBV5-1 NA CASSLADSGNTIYF TGCGCCAGCAGCTTGGCAGACTCTGGAAACACCATATATTTT
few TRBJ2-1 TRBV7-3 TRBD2 CASSLGTRPQDEQFF TGTGCCAGCAGCTTAGGGACTAGACCCCAGGATGAGCAGTTCTTC
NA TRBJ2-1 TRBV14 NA CASSQRQDYNEQFF TGTGCCAGCAGCCAACGACAGGATTACAATGAGCAGTTCTTC
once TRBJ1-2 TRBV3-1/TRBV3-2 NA CASSPRGQNYGYTF TGTGCCAGCAGCCCACGGGGACAAAACTATGGCTACACCTTC
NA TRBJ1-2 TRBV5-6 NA CASRGGRHYGYTF TGTGCCAGCAGGGGAGGGCGCCACTATGGCTACACCTTC
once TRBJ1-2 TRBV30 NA CAWGLKGGYTF TGTGCCTGGGGACTAAAGGGTGGCTACACCTTC
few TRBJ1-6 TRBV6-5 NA CASSYSEASPLHF TGTGCCAGCAGTTACTCGGAGGCCTCACCCCTCCACTTT
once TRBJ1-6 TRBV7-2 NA CASSLVPGANSPLHF TGTGCCAGCAGCTTAGTCCCGGGAGCGAATTCACCCCTCCACTTT
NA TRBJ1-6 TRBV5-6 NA CASSLGTDFRSPLHF TGTGCCAGCAGCTTGGGGACAGATTTCCGTTCACCCCTCCACTTT
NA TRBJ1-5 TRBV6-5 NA CASSFSGSDQPQHF TGTGCCAGCAGTTTCTCCGGGTCCGATCAGCCCCAGCATTTT